The rows below give T cell receptor beta chains drawn from one sample of a study of T cells in Graves' hyperthyroidism and ophthalmopathy. MiXCR, applied by TCRdb to the multiplex PCR reads, yields one record per CDR3 protein. The data contain over 400,000 distinct CDR3 sequences, less than 25% of them singletons. The material sequenced was blood. These receptor sequences come from a woman between 65 and 79 years old with Graves' ophthalmopathy. CDR3s include the opening cysteine and the closing phenylalanine or tryptophan. A D gene is named only where the DNA matches it firmly. A clone size is listed for some rows: how often the clone was seen (once, few, many), or a class if it is expanded.

D gene: .; clone size: few; J gene: TRBJ1-2; V gene: TRBV11-2; CDR3 DNA: TGTGCCAGCAGCTTAGAGGGGAAGGGGATAGGTGGCTACACCTTC; CDR3 protein: CASSLEGKGIGGYTF
D gene: .; clone size: few; J gene: TRBJ1-5; V gene: TRBV20-1; CDR3 DNA: TGCAGTGCTAGGGGATCCGAGAATCAGCCCCAGCATTTT; CDR3 protein: CSARGSENQPQHF
D gene: .; clone size: few; J gene: TRBJ2-2; V gene: TRBV7-6; CDR3 DNA: TGTGCCAGCAGTCTAGGGAGCGGGCGTCTTAACACCGGGGAGCTGTTTTTT; CDR3 protein: CASSLGSGRLNTGELFF
D gene: .; clone size: many; J gene: TRBJ2-7; V gene: TRBV7-2; CDR3 DNA: TGTGCCAGCAGCTTAGTAGCCAACGAGCAGTACTTC; CDR3 protein: CASSLVANEQYF
D gene: TRBD1; clone size: .; J gene: TRBJ2-7; V gene: TRBV5-1; CDR3 DNA: TGCGCCAGCATGGTGGGACAGACCCTCCCGTCCATCTACGAGCAGTACTTC; CDR3 protein: CASMVGQTLPSIYEQYF
D gene: TRBD2; clone size: .; J gene: TRBJ2-3; V gene: TRBV18; CDR3 DNA: TGTGCCAGCTCACCAGATAGCGGGAGGGGTACGCAGTATTTT; CDR3 protein: CASSPDSGRGTQYF
D gene: TRBD2; clone size: .; J gene: TRBJ2-3; V gene: TRBV15; CDR3 DNA: TGTGCCACCAGCAGGTTGGCGGGGACTAGAAACACAGATACGCAGTATTTT; CDR3 protein: CATSRLAGTRNTDTQYF
D gene: TRBD1; clone size: few; J gene: TRBJ1-4; V gene: TRBV7-2; CDR3 DNA: TGTGCCAGCAGCTTAGGGGGACAGTCTAATGAAAAACTGTTTTTT; CDR3 protein: CASSLGGQSNEKLFF
D gene: TRBD1; clone size: .; J gene: TRBJ1-2; V gene: TRBV10-2; CDR3 DNA: TGCGCCAGCAGGGGGACAGGTCCCGCTGGCTACACCTTC; CDR3 protein: CASRGTGPAGYTF
D gene: TRBD2; clone size: .; J gene: TRBJ2-7; V gene: TRBV4-2; CDR3 DNA: TGTGCCAGCAGCCAAGGTCGGCGGGAGCCCTACGAGCAGTACTTC; CDR3 protein: CASSQGRREPYEQYF
D gene: .; clone size: .; J gene: TRBJ2-5; V gene: TRBV19; CDR3 DNA: TGTGCCAGTAGAAGTACGCAGGGGAGGGAGACCCAGTACTTC; CDR3 protein: CASRSTQGRETQYF
D gene: .; clone size: many; J gene: TRBJ2-3; V gene: TRBV2; CDR3 DNA: TGTGCCAGCAGTGAAGCGCTTACGAAGGGTACGCAGTATTTT; CDR3 protein: CASSEALTKGTQYF
D gene: .; clone size: .; J gene: TRBJ2-7; V gene: TRBV5-6; CDR3 DNA: TGTGCCAGCAGGCACGGGACCGCTATTGATTACGAGCAGTACTTC; CDR3 protein: CASRHGTAIDYEQYF
D gene: TRBD1; clone size: few; J gene: TRBJ2-5; V gene: TRBV24-1; CDR3 DNA: TGTGCCACCAGTGATTCGGGACAGGGGCGAGAGACCCAGTACTTC; CDR3 protein: CATSDSGQGRETQYF
D gene: .; clone size: .; J gene: TRBJ2-3; V gene: TRBV6-1; CDR3 DNA: TGTGCCAGCAAACGGGACTCCACAGATACGCAGTATTTT; CDR3 protein: CASKRDSTDTQYF
D gene: TRBD1; clone size: .; J gene: TRBJ2-4; V gene: TRBV7-2; CDR3 DNA: TGTGCCAGCAGCGGGGGACAGGGAGACATTCAGTACTTC; CDR3 protein: CASSGGQGDIQYF
D gene: TRBD2; clone size: .; J gene: TRBJ2-7; V gene: TRBV20-1; CDR3 DNA: TGCAGTGCCCTCCGGACTAGCGGGAGGTACGAGCAGTACTTC; CDR3 protein: CSALRTSGRYEQYF
D gene: TRBD2; clone size: few; J gene: TRBJ2-3; V gene: TRBV7-9; CDR3 DNA: TGTGCCAGCAGCACGAGACTAGCGGGAGCTTCAGATACGCAGTATTTT; CDR3 protein: CASSTRLAGASDTQYF
D gene: .; clone size: many; J gene: TRBJ1-4; V gene: TRBV28; CDR3 DNA: TGTGCCAGCCACAGTGGGAGTAATGAAAAACTGTTTTTT; CDR3 protein: CASHSGSNEKLFF
D gene: TRBD2; clone size: .; J gene: TRBJ2-1; V gene: TRBV20-1; CDR3 DNA: TGCAGTGCTAGACCGGGGGGGGATGAGCAGTTCTTC; CDR3 protein: CSARPGGDEQFF
D gene: .; clone size: .; J gene: TRBJ1-4; V gene: TRBV7-2; CDR3 DNA: TGTGCCAGCAGCTTAGGGGGAGCAACTAATGAAGAACTGTTTTTT; CDR3 protein: CASSLGGATNEELFF
D gene: TRBD1; clone size: few; J gene: TRBJ2-1; V gene: TRBV12-3/TRBV12-4; CDR3 DNA: TGTGCCGGCAGTTTGGGGCAGGGGGCGAGGTATGAGCAGTTCTTC; CDR3 protein: CAGSLGQGARYEQFF
D gene: TRBD2; clone size: .; J gene: TRBJ2-1; V gene: TRBV4-2; CDR3 DNA: TGTGCCAGCAGCCAAGATCTCCCTAGCGGGACGGGTAATGAGCAGTTCTTC; CDR3 protein: CASSQDLPSGTGNEQFF
D gene: TRBD2; clone size: many; J gene: TRBJ2-3; V gene: TRBV6-6; CDR3 DNA: TGTGCCAGCAGTTACTCTCGGGAGGAGGCCCTCTTAACAGATACGCAGTATTTT; CDR3 protein: CASSYSREEALLTDTQYF
D gene: .; clone size: .; J gene: TRBJ2-3; V gene: TRBV2; CDR3 DNA: TGTGCCAGCAGGTACGGGACTGGGGCAGATACGCAGTATTTT; CDR3 protein: CASRYGTGADTQYF
D gene: .; clone size: .; J gene: TRBJ2-7; V gene: TRBV19; CDR3 DNA: TGTGCCAGTAGATCCCGGGACGGGTCCTACGAGCAGTACTTC; CDR3 protein: CASRSRDGSYEQYF
D gene: .; clone size: few; J gene: TRBJ2-7; V gene: TRBV30; CDR3 DNA: TGTGCCTGGGGGGGAAGGTGGGAGCAGTACTTC; CDR3 protein: CAWGGRWEQYF
D gene: TRBD2; clone size: many; J gene: TRBJ2-3; V gene: TRBV3-1; CDR3 DNA: TGTGCCAGCAGCCAAGAGGGGGTAGCGGGAGGCGTGGATACGCAGTATTTT; CDR3 protein: CASSQEGVAGGVDTQYF
D gene: .; clone size: many; J gene: TRBJ1-1; V gene: TRBV2; CDR3 DNA: TGTGCCAGCAGACAGGGCTGGATGAACACTGAAGCTTTCTTT; CDR3 protein: CASRQGWMNTEAFF
D gene: .; clone size: .; J gene: TRBJ2-1; V gene: TRBV6-1; CDR3 DNA: TGTGCCAGCAGTGAACTTAGCGAGTCGGCCTACAATGAGCAGTTCTTC; CDR3 protein: CASSELSESAYNEQFF
D gene: .; clone size: .; J gene: TRBJ1-3; V gene: TRBV20-1; CDR3 DNA: TGCAGTGCTAGAGGGAACACCATATATTTT; CDR3 protein: CSARGNTIYF
D gene: TRBD2; clone size: .; J gene: TRBJ2-2; V gene: TRBV3-1; CDR3 DNA: TGTGCCAGCAGCCAACTAGCGGGAGTAGGCACCGGGGAGCTGTTTTTT; CDR3 protein: CASSQLAGVGTGELFF
D gene: TRBD1; clone size: many; J gene: TRBJ1-2; V gene: TRBV12-3/TRBV12-4; CDR3 DNA: TGTGCCAGCACCGTGACAGGGGGTTATGGCTACACCTTC; CDR3 protein: CASTVTGGYGYTF
D gene: TRBD1; clone size: .; J gene: TRBJ2-3; V gene: TRBV7-8; CDR3 DNA: TGTGCCAGCAGCTTACCACTGGGACAGGGTAGTACAGATACGCAGTATTTT; CDR3 protein: CASSLPLGQGSTDTQYF
D gene: .; clone size: .; J gene: TRBJ1-2; V gene: TRBV3-1; CDR3 DNA: TGTGCCAGCAGCCAAACGGGGGACATTGGTGGCTACACCTTC; CDR3 protein: CASSQTGDIGGYTF
D gene: .; clone size: .; J gene: TRBJ1-5; V gene: TRBV7-9; CDR3 DNA: TGTGCCAGCAGCTTAAGTGCGGTTAGCAATCAGCCCCAGCATTTT; CDR3 protein: CASSLSAVSNQPQHF
D gene: TRBD1; clone size: .; J gene: TRBJ2-7; V gene: TRBV7-2; CDR3 DNA: TGTGCCAGCAGCTTAGGACAGGGGAGAGCCGAGCAGTACTTC; CDR3 protein: CASSLGQGRAEQYF
D gene: .; clone size: .; J gene: TRBJ2-6; V gene: TRBV11-1; CDR3 DNA: TGTGCCAGCAGTCGCACGGGGGCCAACGTCCTGACTTTC; CDR3 protein: CASSRTGANVLTF
D gene: .; clone size: many; J gene: TRBJ2-1; V gene: TRBV7-2; CDR3 DNA: TGTGCCAGCAGCTTAGGCGGAATCTCCTACAATGAGCAGTTCTTC; CDR3 protein: CASSLGGISYNEQFF
D gene: TRBD1; clone size: .; J gene: TRBJ1-2; V gene: TRBV11-2; CDR3 DNA: TGTGCCAGCAGCTTACAGGGGGGGACGGTGGGCTACACCTTC; CDR3 protein: CASSLQGGTVGYTF
D gene: .; clone size: many; J gene: TRBJ1-1; V gene: TRBV12-3/TRBV12-4; CDR3 DNA: TGTGCCAGCAGTTTATGGGGGGGCGCTTTCTTT; CDR3 protein: CASSLWGGAFF
D gene: .; clone size: many; J gene: TRBJ2-7; V gene: TRBV3-1; CDR3 DNA: TGTGCCAGCAGCCAAGATTGGGTCACCGTGCACGAGCAGTACTTC; CDR3 protein: CASSQDWVTVHEQYF
D gene: TRBD2; clone size: few; J gene: TRBJ2-7; V gene: TRBV6-5; CDR3 DNA: TGTGCCAGCAGTTACGGGACAGGTAGGACTAGCGGGAGGAAAAGCGAGCAGTACTTC; CDR3 protein: CASSYGTGRTSGRKSEQYF
D gene: .; clone size: many; J gene: TRBJ1-1; V gene: TRBV20-1; CDR3 DNA: TGCAGTGCCGATGGAATTGAAGCTTTCTTT; CDR3 protein: CSADGIEAFF
D gene: .; clone size: .; J gene: TRBJ2-7; V gene: TRBV27; CDR3 DNA: TGTGCCAGCAGTTTATCCCCCTTGGGTGGCTACGAGCAGTACTTC; CDR3 protein: CASSLSPLGGYEQYF
D gene: .; clone size: few; J gene: TRBJ2-2; V gene: TRBV28; CDR3 DNA: TGTGCCAGCAGTTTATACAGCGAGAACACCGGGGAGCTGTTTTTT; CDR3 protein: CASSLYSENTGELFF
D gene: .; clone size: .; J gene: TRBJ2-3; V gene: TRBV14; CDR3 DNA: TGTGCCAGCAGCCATTCGTCGCGTACGCAGTATTTT; CDR3 protein: CASSHSSRTQYF
D gene: TRBD2; clone size: few; J gene: TRBJ2-7; V gene: TRBV5-1; CDR3 DNA: TGCGCCAGCAGCTTGGAGGGACTAGCGCGTCCCGAGCAGTACTTC; CDR3 protein: CASSLEGLARPEQYF
D gene: .; clone size: .; J gene: TRBJ2-1; V gene: TRBV12-3/TRBV12-4; CDR3 DNA: TGTGCCAGCAATTTAGGCCGGGAGCAGTTCTTC; CDR3 protein: CASNLGREQFF
D gene: TRBD2; clone size: .; J gene: TRBJ2-7; V gene: TRBV6-1; CDR3 DNA: TGTGCCAGCAGTGAATTCGGGGGGGGTTACGAGCAGTACTTC; CDR3 protein: CASSEFGGGYEQYF
D gene: .; clone size: few; J gene: TRBJ1-2; V gene: TRBV20-1; CDR3 DNA: TGCAGTGCTCAGACCTATACAGGGAACTATGGCTACACCTTC; CDR3 protein: CSAQTYTGNYGYTF
D gene: TRBD2; clone size: .; J gene: TRBJ2-1; V gene: TRBV20-1; CDR3 DNA: TGCAGTGCTCGACTTCCGGGACTAGCGGACAATGAGCAGTTCTTC; CDR3 protein: CSARLPGLADNEQFF
D gene: .; clone size: .; J gene: TRBJ1-6; V gene: TRBV7-6; CDR3 DNA: TGTGCCAGCAGCTTATTGTCAGCCCGAGATAATTCACCCCTCCACTTT; CDR3 protein: CASSLLSARDNSPLHF
D gene: .; clone size: many; J gene: TRBJ2-7; V gene: TRBV2; CDR3 DNA: TGTGCCAGCAGTGGTTTGAGAAGCAGCTACGAGCAGTACTTC; CDR3 protein: CASSGLRSSYEQYF
D gene: TRBD1; clone size: few; J gene: TRBJ1-1; V gene: TRBV20-1; CDR3 DNA: TGCAGTGCTCAACATGGACAGGGGGCGAACACTGAAGCTTTCTTT; CDR3 protein: CSAQHGQGANTEAFF
D gene: .; clone size: .; J gene: TRBJ1-2; V gene: TRBV9; CDR3 DNA: TGTGCCAGCAGCGTAGATGGGTATTATGGCTACACCTTC; CDR3 protein: CASSVDGYYGYTF
D gene: .; clone size: few; J gene: TRBJ2-7; V gene: TRBV5-1; CDR3 DNA: TGCGCCAGCAGCTTGGAAGGCAGAACCCCCTACGAGCAGTACTTC; CDR3 protein: CASSLEGRTPYEQYF
D gene: .; clone size: many; J gene: TRBJ1-1; V gene: TRBV11-2; CDR3 DNA: TGTGCCAGCAGCTTAGGGGGCTCGTCTGAAGCTTTCTTT; CDR3 protein: CASSLGGSSEAFF
D gene: .; clone size: .; J gene: TRBJ1-1; V gene: TRBV6-5; CDR3 DNA: TGTGCCAGCAGTTACGCGGAGCGAACTGAAGCTTTCTTT; CDR3 protein: CASSYAERTEAFF